The sequence of this T cell receptor beta chain was determined in a study of shared clonotypes between healthy human individuals (dated by TCRdb to 2020 to 2021). Some background on the complete study: The cohort comprised a couple of women and a few men aged 18 to 49 years. To estimate repertoire size and how much clonotypes are shared between individuals, the study performed deep sequencing of blood TCR repertoires from roughly five healthy adults. For each donor, three plates each were used for CD4 naive and CD4 memory, two plates were used for CD8 naive, and one plate was used for CD8 memory. To increase sequencing depth and limit assay-specific biases, different laboratories used diverse techniques to prepare libraries and sequence TCR repertoires. Leukapheresis yielded between about 0.94 and 9 billion PBMCs per donor. The investigation overall reported the following: The small number of donors limited the genetic and exposure-history diversity represented. Only blood was sampled, and tissue TCR repertoires likely differ from those in blood. Pairwise subsampling led to the expectation that sequencing depth would affect the degree of clonotype sharing among donors. Compared with non-shared clonotypes, clonotypes shared by all four sorted-subset donors had higher generation probabilities. Sharing across a handful of donors was observed for about 5% of naive CD4, over 3% of naive CD8, 2% to 2.5% of memory CD4, and about 0.4% of memory CD8 clonotypes. Rarefaction of sorted-subset datasets indicated incomplete sequencing despite the large sequencing depth. Larger estimated clonotype richness was generally found for naive subsets than for memory subsets.

The V and J ends are trimmed by 1 base and 1 base, leaving 7 bases between them. For CDR1 and CDR2, the germline V gene lists MGHRA and YSYEKL. The CDR3 spans 15 residues, from the cysteine through the phenylalanine. Only CDR3 DNA remains: 45 bases, in frame from the first base. TCR CDR3 regions were amplified from genomic DNA by multiplex PCR using the deep immunoSEQ assay. Extracted genomic DNA from each cell subset was spread evenly across all wells of several immunoSEQ 96-well plates, with each plate serving as a replicate. For sorted subsets, roughly 200 ng of genomic DNA, equivalent to about 30,000 T cell genomes, went into each replicate PCR. The purified libraries were quantified using a Qubit 3.0 fluorometer, sized with a Bioanalyzer 2100, and then quantified again using the KAPA Library Quantification kit. Every immunoSEQ 96-well plate was sequenced on a dedicated single-read 150-cycle Illumina NextSeq 550 flow cell. In the source study's methods: Because the immunoSEQ output included only junctional sequences and no quality scores, the filtering could not be the same as the filtering used for full-length reads. To assign V/J genes and CDR3, sequences were annotated against IMGT germline references using PyIR, a Python wrapper for IgBLAST v1.9. Reads were filtered out if the reads had weak V/J assignments (E-value above 1e-6), no CDR3, stop codons, out-of-frame junctions, or ambiguous translated residues. A V3J clonotype was defined by an identical inferred V gene, J gene, and CDR3 amino acid sequence. Percentage overlap between repertoires was calculated by dividing the number of shared unique clonotypes by the size of the smaller repertoire. Richness of each repertoire was evaluated using RTK rarefaction, the Chao1 estimator, and Recon v2.1 estimates of unobserved clonotypes. Generation probabilities were computed with OLGA for all TCRbeta clonotypes obtained by the gDNA method from a handful of donors. What TCRdb holds here is the immuneACCESS table cut down to in-frame rearrangements. Part of the clones is not present; checked against another copy, under half of the missing clones reflect an unresolved V gene, and the others are unexplained. V and J calls and clone size are as listed in that table; D and trimming were resolved from the DNA. The table for this sample lists about 680,000 clones; about 90% of them were counted only once. The top ten clones comprise about a quarter of the sample.

CD8 naive samples consisted of CD45RO-negative cells that were positively selected for CCR7, yielding a CD45RA+CCR7+ population without TemRA cells. Donors were healthy HIV-negative adults with no recently reported acute infections or vaccinations. Every donor was a Caucasian adult living in Nashville, Tennessee, USA. Blood was collected by leukapheresis, and PBMCs were isolated by Ficoll-Histopaque density gradient centrifugation and then cryopreserved in liquid nitrogen vapor phase. Analytical flow cytometry was used to check the purity and quantity of every magnetically sorted T cell population. Genomic DNA was isolated from each sorted fraction and quantified by UV absorbance on a Nanodrop 2000c. Remarks on this clone: Its target antigen remains unknown. No clone much larger than this one lies a single base away; base qualities are absent.

The sequence joins TRBV4-1 to TRBJ2-2; too little of a D gene remains to name it. Sequencing was carried out using naive CD8+ T cells sorted from blood. The cell subset or site label corresponds to: CD45RA+CCR7+. This TCR was sampled from a man aged 25 to 40 in good health. CDR3 protein: CASSQGQVNTGELFF. In nucleotide form, the sequence is TGCGCCAGCAGCCAAGGCCAAGTGAACACCGGGGAGCTGTTTTTT.